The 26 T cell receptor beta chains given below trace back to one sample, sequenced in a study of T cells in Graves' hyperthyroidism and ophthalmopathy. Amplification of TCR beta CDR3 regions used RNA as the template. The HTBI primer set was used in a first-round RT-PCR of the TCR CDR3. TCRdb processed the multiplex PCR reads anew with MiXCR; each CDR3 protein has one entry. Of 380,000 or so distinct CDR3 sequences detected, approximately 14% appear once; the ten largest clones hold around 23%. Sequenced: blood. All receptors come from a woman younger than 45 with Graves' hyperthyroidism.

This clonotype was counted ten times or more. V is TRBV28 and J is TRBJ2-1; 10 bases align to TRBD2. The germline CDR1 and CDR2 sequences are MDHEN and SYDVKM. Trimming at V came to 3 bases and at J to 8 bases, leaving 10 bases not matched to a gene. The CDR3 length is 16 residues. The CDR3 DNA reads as TGTGCCAGCAGTTTCGGTCGGCTAGCGGGAGTGGATGAGCAGTTCTTC. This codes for CASSFGRLAGVDEQFF.

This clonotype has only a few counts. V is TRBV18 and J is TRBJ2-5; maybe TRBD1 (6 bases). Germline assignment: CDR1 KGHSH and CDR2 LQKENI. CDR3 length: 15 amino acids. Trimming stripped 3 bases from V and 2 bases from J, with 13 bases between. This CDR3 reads CASSPSGTQQETQYF. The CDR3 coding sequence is TGTGCCAGCTCACCTTCCGGGACACAACAAGAGACCCAGTACTTC.

The CDR3 DNA sequence: TGCGCCAGCAGCTTCGGGGAAGCGGCTGGAGATACGCAGTATTTT. Amino acid sequence: CASSFGEAAGDTQYF. J is TRBJ2-3 and V is TRBV5-1, with D tentatively TRBD2 (5 bases). Germline V gene data show CDR1 as SGHRS and CDR2 as YFSETQ. The CDR3 has 15 amino acids. Trimming left V 2 bases short and J 5 bases short, with 15 bases between.

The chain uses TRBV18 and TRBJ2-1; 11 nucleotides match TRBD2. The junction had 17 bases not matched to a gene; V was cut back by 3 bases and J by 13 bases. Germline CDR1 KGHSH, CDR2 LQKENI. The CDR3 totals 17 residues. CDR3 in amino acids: CASSPRPGTSGYNAQFF. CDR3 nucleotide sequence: TGTGCCAGCTCACCGAGGCCCGGGACTAGCGGATACAATGCACAGTTCTTC.

DNA of the CDR3: TGTGCCAGCAGCCGCAGACTAGCGGGAGTTTCCGGGGAGCTGTTTTTT. This gives the protein CASSRRLAGVSGELFF. This chain links TRBV7-8 with TRBJ2-2; 12 bases map to TRBD2. V lost 5 bases and J lost 6; bases outside the gene matches: 7. CDR3 length: 16 residues. The V gene's germline CDR1 is SGHVS and CDR2 FQNEAQ.

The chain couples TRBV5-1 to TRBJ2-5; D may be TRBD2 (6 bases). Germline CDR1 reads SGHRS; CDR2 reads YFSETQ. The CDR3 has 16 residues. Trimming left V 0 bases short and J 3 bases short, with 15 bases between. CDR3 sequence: CASSLERVPWEETQYF. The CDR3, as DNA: TGCGCCAGCAGCTTGGAGCGGGTTCCTTGGGAAGAGACCCAGTACTTC.

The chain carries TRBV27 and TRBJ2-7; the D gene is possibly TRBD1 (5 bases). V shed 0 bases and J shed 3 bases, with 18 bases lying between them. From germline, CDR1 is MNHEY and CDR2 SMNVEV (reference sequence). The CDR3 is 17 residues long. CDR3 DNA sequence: TGTGCCAGCAGTTTATCGGGGCGACTGAGGCCTCACTACGAGCAGTACTTC. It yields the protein CASSLSGRLRPHYEQYF.

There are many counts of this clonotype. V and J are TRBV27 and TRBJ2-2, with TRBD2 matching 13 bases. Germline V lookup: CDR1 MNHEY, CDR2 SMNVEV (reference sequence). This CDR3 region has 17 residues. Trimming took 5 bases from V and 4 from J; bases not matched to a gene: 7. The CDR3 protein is CASSPLAGGPVTGELFF. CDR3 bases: TGTGCCAGCAGTCCACTAGCGGGAGGGCCGGTCACCGGGGAGCTGTTTTTT.

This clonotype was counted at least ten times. CDR3 nucleotide sequence: TGCAGTGATACTACAGGGGCCAGCGAGCAGTACTTC. Its protein product is CSDTTGASEQYF. V usage is TRBV20-1 and J usage is TRBJ2-7; 7 positions agree with TRBD1. Germline V lookup: CDR1 DFQATT, CDR2 SNEGSKA (reference sequence). The CDR3 is 12 amino acids. The V segment lost 7 bases and the J segment 6 bases; nucleotides outside the gene matches: 9.

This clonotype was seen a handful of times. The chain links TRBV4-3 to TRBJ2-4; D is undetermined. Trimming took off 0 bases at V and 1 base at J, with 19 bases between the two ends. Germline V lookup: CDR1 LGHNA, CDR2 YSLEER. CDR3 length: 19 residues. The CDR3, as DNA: TGCGCCAGCAGCCAAGAATGGTCTGTCATAGGGCTGGCCAAAAACATTCAGTACTTC. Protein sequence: CASSQEWSVIGLAKNIQYF.

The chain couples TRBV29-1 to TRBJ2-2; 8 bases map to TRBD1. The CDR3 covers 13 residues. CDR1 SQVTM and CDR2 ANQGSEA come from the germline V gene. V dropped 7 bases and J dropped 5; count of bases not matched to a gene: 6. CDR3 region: CSAQGARTGELFF. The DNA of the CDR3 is TGCAGCGCCCAGGGGGCGAGGACCGGGGAGCTGTTTTTT.

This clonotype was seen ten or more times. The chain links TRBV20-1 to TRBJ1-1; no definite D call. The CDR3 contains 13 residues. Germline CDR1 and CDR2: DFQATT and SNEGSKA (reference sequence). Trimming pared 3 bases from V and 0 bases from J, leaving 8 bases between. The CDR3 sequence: CSARARVNTEAFF. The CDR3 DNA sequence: TGCAGTGCTAGGGCTAGGGTGAACACTGAAGCTTTCTTT.

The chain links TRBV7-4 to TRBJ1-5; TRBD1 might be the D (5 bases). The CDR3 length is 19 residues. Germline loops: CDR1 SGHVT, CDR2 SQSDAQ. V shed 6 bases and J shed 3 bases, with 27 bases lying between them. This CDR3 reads CASRATVGGNPNPNQPQHF. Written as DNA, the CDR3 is TGTGCCAGCAGGGCCACAGTTGGGGGGAACCCGAACCCCAATCAGCCCCAGCATTTT.

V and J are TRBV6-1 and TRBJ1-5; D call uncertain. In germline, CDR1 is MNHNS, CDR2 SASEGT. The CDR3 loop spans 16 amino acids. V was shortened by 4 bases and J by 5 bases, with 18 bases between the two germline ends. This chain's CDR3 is CASSGPPRDPDQPQHF. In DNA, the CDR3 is TGTGCCAGCAGTGGTCCACCCAGAGATCCGGATCAGCCCCAGCATTTT.

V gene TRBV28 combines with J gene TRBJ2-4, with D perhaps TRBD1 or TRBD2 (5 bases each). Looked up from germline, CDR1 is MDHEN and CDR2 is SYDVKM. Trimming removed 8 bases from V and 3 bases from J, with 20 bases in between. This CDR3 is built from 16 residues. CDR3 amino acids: CASRSPEAGRKNIQYF. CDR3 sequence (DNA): TGTGCCAGCCGTTCCCCGGAGGCAGGGCGCAAAAACATTCAGTACTTC.

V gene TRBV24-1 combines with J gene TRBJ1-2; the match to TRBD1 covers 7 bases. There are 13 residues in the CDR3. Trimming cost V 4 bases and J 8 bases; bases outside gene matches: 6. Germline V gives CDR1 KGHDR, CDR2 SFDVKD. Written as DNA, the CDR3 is TGTGCCACCAGTGACCCGACAGGGCCAGGCTACACCTTC. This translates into CATSDPTGPGYTF.

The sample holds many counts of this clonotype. Here the CDR3 reads CASSVLYTGELFF. CDR3 in DNA: TGTGCCAGCAGCGTCTTGTACACCGGGGAGCTGTTTTTT. This sequence joins TRBV12-3 or TRBV12-4 and TRBJ2-2; D gene ambiguous. Trimming stripped 6 bases from V and 3 bases from J, with 8 bases between. CDR3 length equals 13 residues.

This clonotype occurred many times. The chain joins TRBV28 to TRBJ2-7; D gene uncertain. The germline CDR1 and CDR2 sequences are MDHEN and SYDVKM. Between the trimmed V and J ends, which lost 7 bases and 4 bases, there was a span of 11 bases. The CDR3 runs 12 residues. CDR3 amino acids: CASKGPVYEQYF. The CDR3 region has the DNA TGTGCCAGCAAAGGTCCGGTTTACGAGCAGTACTTC.

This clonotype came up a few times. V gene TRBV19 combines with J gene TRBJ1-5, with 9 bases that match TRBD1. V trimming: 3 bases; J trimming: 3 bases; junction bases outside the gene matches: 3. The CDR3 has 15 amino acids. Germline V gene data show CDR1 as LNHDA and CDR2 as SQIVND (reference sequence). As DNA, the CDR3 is TGTGCCAGTAGTATCGGACAGGGGATCAATCAGCCCCAGCATTTT. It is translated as CASSIGQGINQPQHF.

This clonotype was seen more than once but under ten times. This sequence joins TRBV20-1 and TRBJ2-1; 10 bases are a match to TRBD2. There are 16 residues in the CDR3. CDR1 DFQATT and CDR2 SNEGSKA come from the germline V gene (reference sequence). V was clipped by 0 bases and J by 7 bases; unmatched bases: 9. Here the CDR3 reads CSARDPLAGESNEQFF. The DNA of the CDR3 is TGCAGTGCTAGAGATCCGCTAGCGGGAGAATCAAATGAGCAGTTCTTC.

DNA for the CDR3: TGTGCCACCCGCCGACAGGGAGGATACGAGCAGTACTTC. This gives the protein CATRRQGGYEQYF. J is TRBJ2-7 and V is TRBV6-1; a possible D gene is TRBD1 (7 bases). CDR3 size: 13 residues. V gave up 10 bases and J gave up 4 bases, with 17 bases separating them. The germline gives CDR1 MNHNS, CDR2 SASEGT.

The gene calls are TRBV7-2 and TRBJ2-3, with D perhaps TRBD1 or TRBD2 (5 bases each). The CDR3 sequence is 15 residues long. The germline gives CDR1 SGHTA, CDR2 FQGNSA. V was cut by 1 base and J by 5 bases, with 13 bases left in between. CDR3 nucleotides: TGTGCCAGCAGCTTAGTTCCGGGACGCCTAGATACGCAGTATTTT. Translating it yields CASSLVPGRLDTQYF.

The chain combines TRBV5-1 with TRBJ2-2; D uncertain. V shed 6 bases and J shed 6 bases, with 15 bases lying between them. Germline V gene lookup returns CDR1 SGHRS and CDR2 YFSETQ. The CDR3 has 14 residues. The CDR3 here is CASKVEGWAGELFF. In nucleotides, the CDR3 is TGCGCCAGCAAGGTGGAAGGTTGGGCCGGGGAGCTGTTTTTT. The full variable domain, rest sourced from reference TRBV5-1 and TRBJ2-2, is KAGVTQTPRYLIKTRGQQVTLSCSPISGHRSVSWYQQTPGQGLQFLFEYFSETQRNKGNFPGRFSGRQFSNSRSEMNVSTLELGDSALYLCASKVEGWAGELFFGEGSRLTVL.

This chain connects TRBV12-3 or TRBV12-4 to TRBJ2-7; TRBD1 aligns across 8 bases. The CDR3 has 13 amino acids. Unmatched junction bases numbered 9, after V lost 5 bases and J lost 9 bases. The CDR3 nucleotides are TGTGCCAGCAGTCCTCGACAGGGGTGGCGGCAGTACTTC. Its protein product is CASSPRQGWRQYF.

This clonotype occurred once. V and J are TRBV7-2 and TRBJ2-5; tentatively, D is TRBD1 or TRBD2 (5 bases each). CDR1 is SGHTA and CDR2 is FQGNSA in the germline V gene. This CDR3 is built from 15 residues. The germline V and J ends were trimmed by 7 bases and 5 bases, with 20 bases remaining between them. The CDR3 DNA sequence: TGTGCCAGCAATCATATTGGGGTGGGGACCGAGACCCAGTACTTC. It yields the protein CASNHIGVGTETQYF. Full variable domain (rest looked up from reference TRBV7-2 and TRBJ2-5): GAGVSQSPSNKVTEKGKDVELRCDPISGHTALYWYRQSLGQGLEFLIYFQGNSAPDKSGLPSDRFSAERTGGSVSTLTIQRTQQEDSAVYLCASNHIGVGTETQYFGPGTRLLVL.

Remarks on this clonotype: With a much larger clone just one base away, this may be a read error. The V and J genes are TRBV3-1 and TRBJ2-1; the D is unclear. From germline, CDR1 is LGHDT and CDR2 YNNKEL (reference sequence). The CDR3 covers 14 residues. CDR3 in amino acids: CASSLIGEVNEQLF. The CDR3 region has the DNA TGTGCCAGCAGCCTCATAGGAGAGGTCAATGAGCAGTTGTTC.